The text below deals with one T cell receptor beta chain. Its target antigen remains unknown. The junction departs from the called germline gene at one end, perhaps through a read error. The data stem from a study of tumor and adjacent non-tumor tissue in lung cancer (dated by TCRdb to 2016 to 2019). Background on the whole study: By cancer type, the cohort comprised 11 to 12 adenocarcinoma patients, 2 squamous cell carcinoma patients and 1 small cell lung cancer patient. Sequencing generated a total of approximately 130 million productive TCRbeta reads, averaging around 4.3 million reads per sample. For each patient, one tumor sample and one normal lung sample were taken, giving roughly 30 paired specimens that underwent TCRbeta CDR3 sequencing. The approximately 15 enrolled patients, of whom some ten were men and 5 were women, were aged about 30 to 80 years and were diagnosed with TNM stage I to III disease. Using bulk TCRbeta repertoires from approximately 15 lung cancer patients, the study set lung tumor tissue side by side with matched distant non-tumor lung tissue. Study-level results and caveats: The top 100 clones accounted for a significantly larger cumulative portion of the repertoire in normal lung than in tumor tissue. Neither the sequencing platform nor unique molecular identifiers are mentioned in the methods. Younger patients had significantly higher TCR diversity, and higher tumor TCR diversity was associated with shorter overall and disease-free survival. Only about 14 patients were in the cohort, and the authors stated that larger samples and more detailed clinical data are needed. Peripheral blood was not sequenced, so blood TCRbeta repertoires were not examined in the lung cancer patients of the study. TCR diversity (inverse Simpson) was significantly higher in tumor than in normal lung tissue (about 400 vs 180, P = 0.0075, Mann-Whitney U test).

The CDR1 and CDR2 encoded by the germline V gene (reference sequence) are DFQATT and SNEGSKA. The CDR3 runs 14 amino acids, cysteine and phenylalanine included. Only CDR3 DNA is held: 42 bases, read in frame from base 1. Library prep was done by multiplex PCR. Sequenced on an Illumina HiSeq 2500. TCRbeta libraries were constructed through three rounds of nested PCR with primers (Table S4) according to protocols modified from ARM-PCR. Before sequencing, PCR products of 200-500 bp were excised from the gel and purified with the QIAquick gel extraction kit. The source study handled its data this way. Reads were cleaned with Trimmomatic, merged with FLASH into complete CDR3 sequences, and assigned to V(D)J germline segments with MiTCR. VDJtools was used to compute clonal diversity as the inverse Simpson's index. A read counted as productive if the sequence was in-frame and lacked a premature stop codon. Clones were called with MiXCR by TCRdb after fastp trimmed the public reads at Q25, and only in-frame beta chains were retained. For every CDR3 protein sequence, its rows merge into one entry that carries the most common genes and DNA. Clone size and V and J calls follow TCRdb, not the original study. The sample has about 110,000 distinct CDR3 sequences on record, roughly three fifths of them singletons. The ten largest clones take up 15% to 20% of the sample.

RNA was isolated from bulk unsorted tissue, and RNA quality was assessed with a NanoDrop ND-1000 and an Agilent 2100. For the normal lung samples, distant non-tumor tissue was collected more than 3 cm away from the tumor edge. Newly diagnosed lung cancer patients without prior chemotherapy who had been admitted for thoracic surgery in China between August and November 2014 were enrolled as donors. The study excluded patients who had received radiotherapy or chemotherapy before or who had another cancer at the same time. Pieces of surgical tissue measuring roughly 1-2.2 cm3 were kept in RNAlater solution and stored at -80 degrees C until use.

The sequencing input was distant non-tumor lung tissue. The origin of this receptor is a man between 60 and 70 years old with non-small cell lung cancer. The chain uses TRBV20-1 and TRBJ2-5, with no reliable assignment of the D segment. The CDR3 protein sequence reads: CSAGEWQYQETQYF. The DNA is as follows: TGCAGTGCTGGAGAGTGGCAGTACCAAGAGACCCAGTACTTC.